This note documents a single T cell receptor (beta chain) sequence. The sample comes from a study of cytomegalovirus exposure and HLA in healthy donors. Trimming pared 2 bases from V and 6 bases from J, leaving 20 bases between. The CDR3 extends over 16 amino acids. Germline-derived CDR1 and CDR2 are SGHAT and FQNNGV. The PCR contained 60 Vbeta and 13 Jbeta primers. Sequenced by immunoSEQ multiplex PCR; TCRdb stores in-frame clones only, minus some. The sample holds 85,000 to 120,000 clones, 71% seen once. V and J are TRBV11-2 and TRBJ2-7; possible D gene TRBD2, 6 bases. Source material: PBMCs. The source of this sequence is a female donor in good health and CMV-seronegative. CDR3 bases: TGTGCCAGCAGCTTATTGTCCAGCGGGTTCTTCGGCGAGCAGTACTTC. Translation: CASSLLSSGFFGEQYF.